Below are 10 T cell receptor beta chains sequenced from a single sample in a study of T cell changes during pregnancy in multiple sclerosis. The protocol was immunoSEQ multiplex PCR, while the TCRdb copy is restricted to in-frame clones and leaves out a portion. Of tens of thousands of clones listed, under 95% are singletons. The material was peripheral blood, obtained in the first trimester of pregnancy. The receptors were sampled from a female donor in good health, enrolled as a control in a pregnancy study.

This chain links TRBV5-6 with TRBJ1-1, with 8 bases identical to TRBD1. Losses at the gene ends were 0 bases for V and 2 bases for J; bases not matched to a gene: 6. Germline V CDR1 and CDR2: SGHDT, YYEEEE. CDR3 length: 16 residues. The CDR3 bases are TGTGCCAGCAGCTTGGACAGGGGGAATTCTAACACTGAAGCTTTCTTT. Amino acid sequence: CASSLDRGNSNTEAFF.

The chain employs TRBV2 and TRBJ1-1, with TRBD1 as a possible D gene (6 bases). The ends were cut back, 2 bases at V and 6 bases at J, with 10 bases in the middle. This CDR3 spans 13 amino acids. Germline CDR1 reads SNHLY; CDR2 reads FYNNEI. DNA for the CDR3: TGTGCCAGCAGTGAACTGGACAGTTCTGAAGCTTTCTTT. It translates to CASSELDSSEAFF. The full variable domain, its missing parts supplied by reference TRBV2 and TRBJ1-1, is EPEVTQTPSHQVTQMGQEVILRCVPISNHLYFYWYRQILGQKVEFLVSFYNNEISEKSEIFDDQFSVERPDGSNFTLKIRSTKLEDSAMYFCASSELDSSEAFFGQGTRLTVV.

Written as DNA, the CDR3 is TGCGCCAGCAGCATTGGGGGGTCGGGGTACGAGCAGTTCTTC. Its translation is CASSIGGSGYEQFF. The gene calls are TRBV5-1 and TRBJ2-1; D might be TRBD2 (6 bases). The V end lost 4 bases, the J end lost 10 bases, and 18 bases lay between the germline ends. The CDR3 has 14 amino acids. Germline V gene data show CDR1 as SGHRS and CDR2 as YFSETQ.

The CDR3 nucleotides are TGTGCCAGCAGCATCCCACTAGCGCCGACCCTGAATGCGCAGTATTTT. The encoded protein is CASSIPLAPTLNAQYF. The V call is TRBV7-8, the J call TRBJ2-3; 7 bases match TRBD2. Germline CDR1 reads SGHVS; CDR2 reads FQNEAQ. The CDR3 is 16 residues long. The J segment lost 10 bases and the V segment lost 5 bases, leaving 18 bases of the junction unmatched.

The sample holds a few counts of this clone. The V and J genes are TRBV7-2 and TRBJ2-7, with TRBD2 matching 13 bases. CDR3 length equals 16 residues. Germline V gives CDR1 SGHTA, CDR2 FQGNSA. V was clipped by 5 bases and J by 2 bases; unmatched bases: 6. The CDR3, as DNA: TGTGCCAGCAGCCCCAGTGGGACTAGCGGGACCTACGAGCAGTACTTC. Its protein is CASSPSGTSGTYEQYF.

V is TRBV27 and J is TRBJ1-1, with a possible D match to TRBD1 (6 bases). The CDR3 loop spans 14 amino acids. V lost 6 bases and J 7 bases, leaving 18 bases between the germline ends. Germline lookup yields CDR1 MNHEY and CDR2 SMNVEV (reference sequence). The CDR3 is CASRLAGAPGEAFF. CDR3 in DNA: TGTGCCAGCAGGCTAGCAGGGGCCCCCGGTGAAGCTTTCTTT.

J is TRBJ2-5 and V is TRBV4-3, with 10 positions matching TRBD2. The CDR3 consists of 16 residues. Germline assignment: CDR1 LGHNA and CDR2 YSLEER. Unmatched junction bases numbered 10, after V lost 4 bases and J lost 5 bases. CDR3 amino acids: CASSREAGGLGETQYF. CDR3 DNA: TGCGCCAGCAGCCGAGAAGCGGGGGGGCTTGGGGAGACCCAGTACTTC.

The chain links TRBV5-1 to TRBJ1-2; TRBD1 matches 9 bases. J gave up 8 bases and V 4 bases, and 6 bases lay outside the gene matches. Germline loops: CDR1 SGHRS, CDR2 YFSETQ. The CDR3 has 13 amino acids. CDR3 region: CASSAGTGSGYTF. In nucleotides, the CDR3 is TGCGCCAGCAGCGCCGGGACAGGGAGCGGCTACACCTTC.

The V gene is TRBV6-5, the J gene TRBJ2-7, with 8 bases identical to TRBD2. CDR3 length: 12 residues. Trimming removed 7 bases from V and 1 base from J; junction bases left unmatched: 0. The germline V gene encodes CDR1 MNHEY and CDR2 SVGAGI. The CDR3 DNA reads as TGTGCCAGCACTAGCGGGTCCTACGAGCAGTACTTC. Protein sequence: CASTSGSYEQYF.

The rearrangement uses TRBV6-4 and TRBJ2-5, with a tentative D call TRBD2 (5 bases). Deletions cut 7 bases from V and 5 bases from J, with 11 bases between. CDR1 and CDR2 (germline): MRHNA, SNTAGT. The CDR3 contains 12 residues. Here the CDR3 reads CASIKERETQYF. The DNA of the CDR3 is TGTGCCAGCATTAAGGAGCGGGAGACCCAGTACTTC.